Listed below are T cell receptor beta chains from one sample, sequenced in a study of blood T cells in healthy people across ages. Each CDR3 protein gets one entry after TCRdb re-called the 5' RACE reads with MiXCR. Among fewer than 1,000,000 distinct CDR3 sequences listed, 40% to 50% were seen once. Sequenced input: blood. The origin of the receptors is a man aged 60 to 69 in good health. Each CDR3 is given with its conserved first and last residue. D genes are given only for firm matches. Clone size is given for some rows only: seen once, a few or many times, or a class if the clone is expanded.

CDR3 DNA | CDR3 protein | CDR3 length | V gene | clone size | J gene | D gene
TGTGCCAGCAGCTTAGTGTCAGGGGATTTTCACGAGCAGTACTTC | CASSLVSGDFHEQYF | 15 | TRBV7-2 | . | TRBJ2-7 | .
TGTGCCAGCAGGACAGAGCAGGGGACCCATGAGCAGTTCTTC | CASRTEQGTHEQFF | 14 | TRBV6-1 | . | TRBJ2-1 | .
TGTGCCACCAGTGACACGACAGGGCCTGAAGCTTTCTTT | CATSDTTGPEAFF | 13 | TRBV24-1 | . | TRBJ1-1 | TRBD1
TGTGCCAGCAGTTTCCTTGGGGGGAGACGCACAGATACGCAGTATTTT | CASSFLGGRRTDTQYF | 16 | TRBV28 | . | TRBJ2-3 | .
TGCAGTGCTAGAAGGCCCGGGACAGGGGGGTTCCATGGCTACACCTTC | CSARRPGTGGFHGYTF | 16 | TRBV20-1 | . | TRBJ1-2 | TRBD1
TGTGCCAGCAGTCCGTTCCCCTTTCGCGGTTCCCAAGAGACCCAGTACTTC | CASSPFPFRGSQETQYF | 17 | TRBV28 | few | TRBJ2-5 | .
TGTGCCAGCAGCCTTCAGGCGGGACAGACCTACGAGCAGTACTTC | CASSLQAGQTYEQYF | 15 | TRBV7-2 | . | TRBJ2-7 | .
TGTGCCAGCAGCCAGGGACAGCCCTGGGGCTACACCTTC | CASSQGQPWGYTF | 13 | TRBV7-9 | . | TRBJ1-2 | TRBD1
TGTGCCAGCAGCCACGAATTTCCTAAGTTGGACACTAACTACGAGCAGTACTTC | CASSHEFPKLDTNYEQYF | 18 | TRBV6-1 | . | TRBJ2-7 | .
TGTGCCAGCAGTGCGCCCGGGACAGGGGATTCCTACGAGCAGTACTTC | CASSAPGTGDSYEQYF | 16 | TRBV6-2/TRBV6-3 | . | TRBJ2-7 | TRBD1
TGTGCCAGCAGTGGGTCCGGACAGAACCAAGAGACCCAGTACTTC | CASSGSGQNQETQYF | 15 | TRBV6-1 | . | TRBJ2-5 | .
TGCAGTGCTAGTCGGGGGCTTAATGAGCAGTACTTC | CSASRGLNEQYF | 12 | TRBV20-1 | . | TRBJ2-7 | .
TGTGCCAGCAGCATGACGGGTGGGCTGGGGGAAAAACTGTTTTTT | CASSMTGGLGEKLFF | 15 | TRBV9 | . | TRBJ1-4 | .
TGTGCCAGCAGTTACTCTCAGATAGCTAATCAAGAGACCCAGTACTTC | CASSYSQIANQETQYF | 16 | TRBV6-6 | few | TRBJ2-5 | .
TGTGCCAGCGCCCGTGCGGGGCTAGGGGAGCAGTACTTC | CASARAGLGEQYF | 13 | TRBV2 | . | TRBJ2-7 | .
TGCAGCGTTGTTGGACAGGGGACCCATCTTAACCCCTACGAGCAGTACTTC | CSVVGQGTHLNPYEQYF | 17 | TRBV29-1 | few | TRBJ2-7 | TRBD1
TGTGCCAGCAGTTACTCAACTAGACCCTACGAGCAGTACTTC | CASSYSTRPYEQYF | 14 | TRBV6-2/TRBV6-3 | . | TRBJ2-7 | .
TGCAGTGCTAGAGAGACGGGACCGAACTACGAGCAGTACTTC | CSARETGPNYEQYF | 14 | TRBV20-1 | . | TRBJ2-7 | .
TGCGCCAGCAGCCGAATGGACAGGGTGAACACTGAAGCTTTCTTT | CASSRMDRVNTEAFF | 15 | TRBV4-1 | . | TRBJ1-1 | TRBD1
TGTGCCACCAGTGGCGCGCACGCGGGGACGGAGACCCAGTACTTC | CATSGAHAGTETQYF | 15 | TRBV24-1 | once | TRBJ2-5 | .